What follows are 20 T cell receptor beta chains derived from one specimen sequenced in a study of T cell responses to AZD1222 COVID-19 vaccine. Using immunoSEQ multiplex PCR, the repertoire was profiled, and TCRdb retains in-frame clones only, with some absent. Here the sample spans 65,000 to 85,000 clones, roughly 80% being singletons. The sequencing here drew on peripheral blood, taken 28 days after the second AZD1222 dose. The receptors shown here come from an adult who received the AZD1222 COVID-19 vaccine.

This clone was picked up a small number of times. V usage is TRBV2 and J usage is TRBJ1-5; tentatively, D is TRBD1 (5 bases). Germline V CDR1 and CDR2: SNHLY, FYNNEI. This CDR3 spans 12 amino acids. Deletions cut 4 bases from V and 5 bases from J, with 6 bases between. CDR3 loop: CASSAGDQPQHF. The CDR3 nucleotides are TGTGCCAGCAGTGCGGGGGATCAGCCCCAGCATTTT.

The chain couples TRBV20-1 to TRBJ2-2, with D perhaps TRBD2 (6 bases). The ends were cut back, 3 bases at V and 7 bases at J, with 21 bases in the middle. Per germline, CDR1 DFQATT and CDR2 SNEGSKA (reference sequence). The CDR3 has 16 residues. The CDR3 nucleotides read TGCAGTGCTAGTTCAGGCACCGGGACTGCGGACGGGGAGCTGTTTTTT. This sequence encodes CSASSGTGTADGELFF.

The chain uses TRBV4-1 and TRBJ1-3; 7 nucleotides agree with TRBD1. The CDR3 has 16 residues. The germline gives CDR1 MGHRA, CDR2 YSYEKL. Losses at the gene ends were 4 bases for V and 0 bases for J; bases not matched to a gene: 6. CDR3 in DNA: TGCGCCAGCAGCCTCGGACAGGCCGTCTCTGGAAACACCATATATTTT. Translation gives CASSLGQAVSGNTIYF.

CDR3: CASSDLGPWRGRDNEQFF. The CDR3 bases are TGTGCCAGCAGCGATTTGGGGCCTTGGCGGGGGCGAGACAATGAGCAGTTCTTC. The V call is TRBV21-1, the J call TRBJ2-1; the table's D call, TRBD2, was not checked against the DNA. TRBV21-1 is flagged as a pseudogene. The CDR3 covers 18 residues.

The chain has TRBV4-1 and TRBJ1-1; 9 nucleotides line up with TRBD1. Trimming removed 4 bases from V and 6 bases from J; junction bases left unmatched: 9. The CDR3 consists of 15 residues. CDR1 is MGHRA and CDR2 is YSYEKL in the germline V gene. This CDR3 reads CASSLIDRGKPEAFF. The CDR3 nucleotides are TGCGCCAGCAGCCTCATAGACAGGGGGAAACCTGAAGCTTTCTTT.

The V call is TRBV5-6, the J call TRBJ1-1; D possibly corresponds to TRBD1 (5 bases). The CDR3 loop spans 16 amino acids. Trimming pared 5 bases from V and 1 base from J, leaving 18 bases between. Germline V gene data show CDR1 as SGHDT and CDR2 as YYEEEE. The CDR3 spells CASSKPPGRTNTEAFF. The CDR3 DNA sequence: TGTGCCAGCAGTAAACCCCCGGGACGGACGAACACTGAAGCTTTCTTT. Full variable domain (remainder filled in from reference TRBV5-6 and TRBJ1-1): DAGVTQSPTHLIKTRGQQVTLRCSPKSGHDTVSWYQQALGQGPQFIFQYYEEEERQRGNFPDRFSGHQFPNYSSELNVNALLLGDSALYLCASSKPPGRTNTEAFFGQGTRLTVV.

CDR3 sequence reads: CASSHGTAKNIQYF. CDR3 coding DNA: TGTGCCAGCAGCCACGGGACAGCCAAAAACATTCAGTACTTC. The chain employs TRBV11-3 and TRBJ2-4, with D perhaps given as TRBD1 or TRBD2 (5 bases each). Deletions cut 5 bases from V and 0 bases from J, with 8 bases between. The CDR3 totals 14 residues. The germline gives CDR1 SGHNT, CDR2 YENEEA. Filled out from reference TRBV11-3 and TRBJ2-4, the complete variable domain reads EAGVVQSPRYKIIEKKQPVAFWCNPISGHNTLYWYLQNLGQGPELLIRYENEEAVDDSQLPKDRFSAERLKGVDSTLKIQPAELGDSAVYLCASSHGTAKNIQYFGAGTRLSVL.

This clone was recorded once. The gene calls are TRBV13 and TRBJ1-2, with D possibly matching TRBD1 (6 bases). V was pared by 0 bases and J by 6 bases, with 11 bases between. The CDR3 covers 14 residues. Per germline, CDR1 PRHDT and CDR2 FYEKMQ (reference sequence). The CDR3 here is CASSLGQGLHGYTF. The CDR3 bases are TGTGCCAGCAGCTTAGGACAGGGCCTCCATGGCTACACCTTC.

The chain employs TRBV7-8 and TRBJ2-5, with TRBD2 matching 13 bases. This CDR3 contains 21 residues. Germline trimming cut 3 bases from V and 7 bases from J; bases unmatched to any gene: 23. Germline V gene sequence: CDR1 SGHVS, CDR2 FQNEAQ. The CDR3 DNA reads TGTGCCAGCAGCTTCCGAACCCCTGGGGTGTCGACTAGCGGGGGGCTGGGGACCCAGTACTTC. Amino acid sequence: CASSFRTPGVSTSGGLGTQYF.

The V gene is TRBV27, the J gene TRBJ1-1; tentative D call: TRBD1 (6 bases). The CDR3 has 19 amino acids. Trimming removed 4 bases at V and 0 bases at J, with 24 bases between. Germline V gives CDR1 MNHEY, CDR2 SMNVEV (reference sequence). Here the CDR3 DNA reads TGTGCCAGCAGTTACCCCCCTCCAGCCTCTGGGGGCATGAACACTGAAGCTTTCTTT. It yields the protein CASSYPPPASGGMNTEAFF.

The gene calls are TRBV14 and TRBJ2-5; 8 nucleotides agree with TRBD2. In germline, CDR1 is SGHDN, CDR2 FVKESK. The ends lost 1 base at V and 4 bases at J; junction bases unmatched: 8. This CDR3 has 16 amino acids. As DNA, the CDR3 is TGTGCCAGCAGCCAAGGGATCGGGACTAGGAGAGAGACCCAGTACTTC. It codes for CASSQGIGTRRETQYF.

This clone was seen only a few times. The gene calls are TRBV7-9 and TRBJ1-3; 8 nucleotides agree with TRBD1. Trimming took 2 bases from V and 2 from J; bases not matched to a gene: 11. The CDR3 consists of 18 residues. Germline-derived CDR1 and CDR2 are SEHNR and FQNEAQ (reference sequence). The CDR3 protein is CASSLLGQVREPGNTIYF. The CDR3 nucleotides read TGTGCCAGCAGCTTATTGGGACAGGTTCGAGAGCCTGGAAACACCATATATTTT.

The genes are TRBV4-1 and TRBJ1-1; a weak D match, TRBD1 (6 bases). V lost 7 bases and J 5 bases, leaving 20 bases between the germline ends. Looked up from germline, CDR1 is MGHRA and CDR2 is YSYEKL. CDR3 length: 15 residues. The CDR3 spells CASIGPGASRTEAFF. CDR3 coding DNA: TGCGCCAGCATAGGTCCGGGGGCGAGCAGGACTGAAGCTTTCTTT.

This clone appeared a few times. The DNA of the CDR3 is TGTGCCAGCAGCTTGGGACAGGGGGTTCAGCCCCAGCATTTT. Its translation: CASSLGQGVQPQHF. V and J are TRBV7-2 and TRBJ1-5; 11 nucleotides agree with TRBD1. The CDR3 totals 14 residues. Germline V gene sequence: CDR1 SGHTA, CDR2 FQGNSA. V gave up 3 bases and J gave up 6 bases; unmatched junction bases: 1.

The rearrangement links TRBV21-1 to TRBJ1-5; TRBD1 is the table's D call, not checked against the DNA. TRBV21-1 constitutes a pseudogene. This CDR3 has 16 residues. In DNA form, the CDR3 reads TGTGCCAGCAGCAAGCCGGGACAGCGGGGCAATCAGCCCCAGCATTTT. Its protein is CASSKPGQRGNQPQHF.

This sequence joins TRBV7-9 and TRBJ1-6, with no clear D. CDR3 length: 15 residues. CDR1 and CDR2 from the germline V gene are SEHNR and FQNEAQ (reference sequence). V dropped 5 bases and J dropped 10 bases, with 18 bases sitting between them. The CDR3, as DNA: TGTGCCAGCAGCCCCATGGTGGGAGTTACATCACCCCTCCACTTT. Its translation: CASSPMVGVTSPLHF.

This chain joins TRBV10-3 and TRBJ2-1, with 7 bases fitting TRBD2. This CDR3 region has 15 residues. In germline, CDR1 is ENHRY, CDR2 SYGVKD. Trimming at V came to 1 base and at J to 7 bases, leaving 7 bases not matched to a gene. The CDR3 reads CAISEFVPGGNEQFF. CDR3 bases: TGTGCCATCAGTGAGTTCGTCCCGGGGGGAAATGAGCAGTTCTTC.

This CDR3 is CASSIGPGGNQPQHF. CDR3 DNA sequence: TGTGCCAGTAGTATAGGGCCAGGGGGCAATCAGCCCCAGCATTTT. The chain is built from TRBV19 and TRBJ1-5, with a tentative D call TRBD1 (6 bases). CDR1 LNHDA and CDR2 SQIVND come from the germline V gene (reference sequence). The CDR3 is 15 residues long. Trimming stripped 1 base from V and 2 bases from J, with 9 bases between.

The chain joins TRBV29-1 to TRBJ2-7; possibly TRBD1 for D (6 bases). The CDR3 length is 13 residues. Germline V lookup: CDR1 SQVTM, CDR2 ANQGSEA. V dropped 7 bases and J dropped 4 bases, with 17 bases sitting between them. The CDR3 protein is CSGPRDTLYEQYF. The CDR3 DNA follows: TGCAGCGGCCCACGGGACACCCTATACGAGCAGTACTTC.

The chain links TRBV19 to TRBJ1-2, with a possible D match to TRBD1 (5 bases). The CDR3 runs 14 residues. V dropped 5 bases and J dropped 7 bases, with 17 bases sitting between them. Germline values: CDR1 LNHDA, CDR2 SQIVND (reference sequence). CDR3 protein: CASSAGTVTIGYTF. CDR3 DNA sequence: TGTGCCAGTAGTGCCGGGACCGTAACTATTGGCTACACCTTC.